A single sample is the source of the 3 T cell receptor beta chains below, sequenced in a study of blood T cell repertoires in COVID-19. Sequenced by immunoSEQ multiplex PCR; TCRdb stores in-frame clones only, minus some. The data contain about 200,000 clones, approximately 90% of them singletons. The sample comprised peripheral blood. The source of these receptors is a man between 35 and 55 years old with acute or convalescent COVID-19.

This chain connects TRBV3-1 (or the pseudogene TRBV3-2) to TRBJ1-6; a weak D match, TRBD1 (6 bases). Trimming cost V 4 bases and J 11 bases, with 15 bases left between them. The CDR3 covers 14 residues. Germline V CDR1 and CDR2: LGHDT, YNNKEL (reference sequence). CDR3: CASSPWTERAPLHF. CDR3 sequence (DNA): TGTGCCAGCAGCCCCTGGACAGAAAGGGCACCCCTCCACTTT.

The chain carries TRBV30 and TRBJ2-3, with 8 nucleotides matching TRBD2. Germline V gene lookup returns CDR1 GTSNPN and CDR2 SVGIG (reference sequence). V gave up 8 bases and J gave up 3 bases; unmatched junction bases: 7. This CDR3 contains 13 residues. CDR3: CAGSGGHTDTQYF. The CDR3 coding sequence is TGTGCCGGCTCGGGGGGGCATACAGATACGCAGTATTTT.

This chain links TRBV6-4 with TRBJ1-1; D perhaps matches TRBD1 (5 bases). This CDR3 has 13 residues. V gave up 5 bases and J gave up 5 bases, with 12 bases separating them. Germline CDR1 is MRHNA and CDR2 is SNTAGT. In DNA, the CDR3 is TGTGCCAGCAGTAAGACAGTTTCGACTGAAGCTTTCTTT. Amino acid sequence: CASSKTVSTEAFF.